Below, one T cell receptor beta chain is given with its context. Germline V gene lookup returns CDR1 SGHRS and CDR2 YFSETQ. V was trimmed by 4 bases and J by 3 bases, leaving 17 bases between them. The CDR3 consists of 15 residues. Per the authors' pipeline: By means of reference gene primer amplification, nucleated cell counts were estimated. Assay used: immunoSEQ multiplex PCR; TCRdb lists only in-frame clones, some missing. V and J calls and clone size are copied from that table; D and trimming were computed from the DNA. This table holds approximately 90,000 clones, around 79% found once. This record comes from a study of blood T cell repertoires in COVID-19. Study summary: Acute-phase and convalescent COVID-19 samples originated in the United States, Italy and Spain.

The specimen sequenced was peripheral blood. The TCR sequence derives from a human donor in a cohort sampled during active COVID-19. V usage is TRBV5-1 and J usage is TRBJ2-7; possibly TRBD1 for D (5 bases). The CDR3 here is CASSPDSPVLYEQYF. CDR3 sequence (DNA): TGCGCCAGCAGCCCTGACAGCCCCGTACTCTACGAGCAGTACTTC.